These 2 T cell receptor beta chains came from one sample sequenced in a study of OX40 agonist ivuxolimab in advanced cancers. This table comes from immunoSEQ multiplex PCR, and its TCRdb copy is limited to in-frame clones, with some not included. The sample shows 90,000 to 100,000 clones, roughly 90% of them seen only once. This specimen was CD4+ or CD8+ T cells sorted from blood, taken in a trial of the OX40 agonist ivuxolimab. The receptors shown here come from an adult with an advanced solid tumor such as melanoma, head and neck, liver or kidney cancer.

CDR3 amino acids: CASSSGPGAREAFF. Written as DNA, the CDR3 is TGTGCCAGCAGCTCCGGACCTGGGGCGCGGGAAGCTTTCTTT. J is TRBJ1-1 and V is TRBV7-2; possibly TRBD1 for D (5 bases). The CDR3 extends over 14 amino acids. The V end was cut by 4 bases, the J end by 8 bases, with 17 bases between. Germline loops: CDR1 SGHTA, CDR2 FQGNSA.

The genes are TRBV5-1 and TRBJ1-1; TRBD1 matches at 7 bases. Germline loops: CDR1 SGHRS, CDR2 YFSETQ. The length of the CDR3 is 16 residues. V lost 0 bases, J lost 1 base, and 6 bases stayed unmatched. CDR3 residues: CASSLVGTATNTEAFF. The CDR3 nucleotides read TGCGCCAGCAGCTTGGTGGGGACAGCGACGAACACTGAAGCTTTCTTT. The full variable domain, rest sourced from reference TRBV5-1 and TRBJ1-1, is KAGVTQTPRYLIKTRGQQVTLSCSPISGHRSVSWYQQTPGQGLQFLFEYFSETQRNKGNFPGRFSGRQFSNSRSEMNVSTLELGDSALYLCASSLVGTATNTEAFFGQGTRLTVV.